This T cell receptor (beta chain) came from a study of T cell repertoires in cytomegalovirus infection. Background on the study: Matching HLA type, along with CMV infection, was indicated by public TCR beta signatures.

This clonotype was detected a few times. The antigen is not known. TCRdb used MiXCR to reprocess the reads, holding one entry per CDR3 protein. The table records some 390,000 distinct CDR3 sequences, 18% of them present only once. Findings and caveats of the study: Summed public TCR beta family frequency identified CMV carriers bearing the relevant HLA. In two of eight donors, the top clonotype was HLA-C-restricted CMV-specific.

The junction had 13 bases not matched to a gene; V was cut back by 1 base and J by 6 bases. The CDR3 has 17 residues. Germline-derived CDR1 and CDR2 are SEHNR and FQNEAQ (reference sequence). This chain links TRBV7-9 with TRBJ1-2; 8 positions agree with TRBD1. This clonotype was obtained from a human donor in good health (CMV status not recorded). Some clones in this sample may be carry-over from other donors' samples. The specimen sequenced was PBMCs. CDR3 region: CASSLEITTGGRNGYTF. CDR3 nucleotide sequence: TGTGCCAGCAGCTTAGAAATAACAACAGGGGGAAGAAATGGCTACACCTTC. Supplemented by reference TRBV7-9 and TRBJ1-2, the full variable domain reads DTGVSQNPRHKITKRGQNVTFRCDPISEHNRLYWYRQTLGQGPEFLTYFQNEAQLEKSRLLSDRFSAERPKGSFSTLEIQRTEQGDSAMYLCASSLEITTGGRNGYTFGSGTRLTVV.